This T cell receptor (beta chain) is drawn from a study of kidney transplant recipient with SARS-CoV-2 infection. This clonotype was seen many times. TCRdb re-derived calls from the reads in MiXCR, one entry per CDR3 protein. Counted here are 200,000 to 300,000 distinct CDR3 sequences, around 28% occurring once; the ten biggest clones make up around 6.8%. V was clipped by 1 base and J by 7 bases, with 11 bases between them. The CDR3 contains 15 residues. The sequenced sample was a blood sample, obtained at baseline and on roughly day 110 from a kidney transplant recipient. The chain carries TRBV12-3 or TRBV12-4 and TRBJ1-6; D unresolved. The sequence derives from a male patient between 25 and 39 years old who had COVID-19 and was a kidney transplant recipient. Some T cells may arise from the graft donor. The CDR3, as DNA: TGTGCCAGCAGTTTAGGAATCAGCCTAAATTCACCCCTCCACTTT. The encoded protein is CASSLGISLNSPLHF.